This T cell receptor (beta chain) was sequenced in a study of blood T cell repertoires in COVID-19. Study overall: T cells, B-cell-depleted T cells, or PBMCs supplied cDNA or gDNA.

Per the authors' pipeline: Scientists estimated how many nucleated cells there were by amplifying reference gene primers. Data came from immunoSEQ multiplex PCR; TCRdb stores just in-frame clones and leaves some out. Clonal size and the V and J genes are those of that table, whereas D and trimming came from the DNA. Of 150,000 to 200,000 clones detected, 75% to 90% appear once; the ten largest clones hold around 8%. After removal of 5 bases from V and 0 bases from J, the junction contained 7 bases not matched to a gene. The length of the CDR3 is 16 residues. Germline CDR1 is SQVTM and CDR2 is ANQGSEA.

The sequencing sample was made of peripheral blood. The chain links TRBV29-1 to TRBJ2-2; 9 bases align to TRBD2. The receptor was isolated from a woman aged 70-85 years with COVID-19, enrolled during active disease. The CDR3, as DNA: TGCAGCGTTCCGGGAGCGGGAGGAACGAACACCGGGGAGCTGTTTTTT. Its protein is CSVPGAGGTNTGELFF.